The rows below give T cell receptor beta chains drawn from one sample of a study of shared clonotypes between healthy human individuals. Assay used: immunoSEQ multiplex PCR; TCRdb lists only in-frame clones, some missing. The sample lists some 600,000 clones; around 96% were seen once. Specimen: naive CD8+ T cells sorted from blood. Receptors originate from a woman under 40 in good health. CDR3s include the opening cysteine and the closing phenylalanine or tryptophan. The order of the fields is clone size, V gene, J gene, D gene, CDR3 protein, CDR3 DNA. D genes are given only for firm matches. Clone size, where shown, is once, few, many, or a class for clones that have expanded.

>NA|TRBV6-5|TRBJ1-2|NA
CASSSDRAYGYTF
TGTGCCAGCAGCAGCGACAGAGCCTATGGCTACACCTTC
>NA|TRBV6-5|TRBJ2-7|NA
CASSYDYSYEQYF
TGTGCCAGCAGTTACGACTACTCCTACGAGCAGTACTTC
>NA|TRBV9|TRBJ2-7|NA
CASSQGGHEQYF
TGTGCCAGCAGCCAAGGGGGGCACGAGCAGTACTTC
>NA|TRBV11-2|TRBJ2-3|NA
CASRKRSDTQYF
TGTGCCAGCAGGAAGAGGTCCGATACGCAGTATTTT
>NA|TRBV28|TRBJ1-1|NA
CASTISQGEDTEAFF
TGTGCCAGCACTATTTCACAGGGCGAAGACACTGAAGCTTTCTTT
>NA|TRBV28|TRBJ1-5|NA
CASRLSVGHYSNQPQHF
TGTGCCAGCAGACTTTCAGTCGGGCACTATAGCAATCAGCCCCAGCATTTT
>NA|TRBV6-1|TRBJ2-7|NA
CASSDFWVTYEQYF
TGTGCCAGCAGTGATTTCTGGGTCACCTACGAGCAGTACTTC
>NA|TRBV7-9|TRBJ2-7|NA
CASSLVGAMSEQYF
TGTGCCAGCAGCTTAGTGGGCGCGATGAGCGAGCAGTACTTC
>NA|TRBV6-6|TRBJ2-5|NA
CASGFDSGNFQETQYF
TGTGCCAGCGGATTTGATAGCGGAAACTTCCAAGAGACCCAGTACTTC
>NA|TRBV5-1|TRBJ2-7|NA
CASSPAQDSSSYEQYF
TGCGCCAGCAGCCCAGCTCAGGACAGCTCCTCCTACGAGCAGTACTTC
>NA|TRBV7-6|TRBJ2-1|NA
CASSLNNFFGLNNEQFF
TGTGCCAGCAGCCTCAATAATTTCTTCGGGCTAAACAATGAGCAGTTCTTC
>NA|TRBV27|TRBJ2-3|TRBD1
CASSPVGTGIDTQYF
TGTGCCAGCAGTCCAGTAGGGACAGGGATAGATACGCAGTATTTT
>NA|TRBV19|TRBJ2-3|TRBD2
CASSMLAVTDTQYF
TGTGCCAGTAGTATGCTAGCGGTCACAGATACGCAGTATTTT
>NA|TRBV2|TRBJ2-7|NA
CASREPGYEQYF
TGTGCCAGCAGGGAACCAGGGTACGAGCAGTACTTC
>NA|TRBV9|TRBJ2-1|TRBD2
CASGDERAGVLNEQFF
TGTGCCAGCGGAGACGAAAGAGCGGGAGTTTTGAATGAGCAGTTCTTC
>NA|TRBV27|TRBJ1-2|NA
CASSLTSGDYGYTF
TGTGCCAGCAGTTTAACCAGTGGTGACTATGGCTACACCTTC
>NA|TRBV7-4|TRBJ2-1|NA
CASSYTGSYNEQFF
TGTGCCAGCAGCTATACAGGATCTTACAATGAGCAGTTCTTC
>NA|TRBV28|TRBJ2-1|NA
CASRQIVGPTEQFF
TGTGCCAGCAGGCAAATCGTGGGGCCTACTGAGCAGTTCTTC
>NA|TRBV7-2|TRBJ1-5|NA
CASQGLGEPQHF
TGTGCCAGCCAAGGGTTGGGGGAGCCCCAGCATTTT
>NA|TRBV30|TRBJ1-1|NA
CAWSFGWGRENTEAFF
TGTGCCTGGAGTTTTGGATGGGGCAGGGAGAACACTGAAGCTTTCTTT
>NA|TRBV2|TRBJ1-2|NA
CASSELGHSNYGYTF
TGTGCCAGCAGTGAACTCGGACACTCTAACTATGGCTACACCTTC
>NA|TRBV9|TRBJ1-4|NA
CASSVGGATNEKLFF
TGTGCCAGCAGCGTAGGGGGCGCGACTAATGAAAAACTGTTTTTT
>NA|TRBV6-6|TRBJ1-3|NA
CASSYGSGNTIYF
TGTGCCAGCAGTTACGGGTCTGGAAACACCATATATTTT
>NA|TRBV6-1|TRBJ2-5|TRBD2
CASSADGLAGGETQYF
TGTGCCAGCAGTGCCGATGGACTAGCGGGAGGAGAGACCCAGTACTTC
>NA|TRBV10-2|TRBJ2-3|NA
CASSPGGEADTQYF
TGCGCCAGCAGTCCCGGGGGCGAGGCAGATACGCAGTATTTT
>NA|TRBV7-9|TRBJ1-1|NA
CASSLGDGKFSEAFF
TGTGCCAGCAGCTTAGGGGATGGCAAATTCTCGGAAGCTTTCTTT
>once|TRBV5-8|TRBJ1-1|NA
CASSLGPGTSTEAFF
TGTGCCAGCAGCTTGGGGCCCGGGACATCCACTGAAGCTTTCTTT
>once|TRBV2|TRBJ2-2|NA
CASSLEVANTGELFF
TGTGCCAGCAGTCTTGAGGTCGCGAACACCGGGGAGCTGTTTTTT
>NA|TRBV7-9|TRBJ2-7|TRBD2
CASSWGLAGGRLSYEQYF
TGTGCCAGCAGTTGGGGACTAGCGGGAGGCCGACTCTCTTACGAGCAGTACTTC
>NA|TRBV29-1|TRBJ1-2|TRBD1
CSVEGLDRIFGDYGYTF
TGCAGCGTTGAGGGGTTGGACAGGATATTTGGGGACTATGGCTACACCTTC
>NA|TRBV11-2|TRBJ2-7|TRBD2
CASSTGLDYEQYF
TGTGCCAGCAGCACGGGACTAGACTACGAGCAGTACTTC
>NA|TRBV4-1|TRBJ2-7|NA
CASSPALLGYEQYF
TGCGCCAGCAGCCCAGCCCTGCTTGGCTACGAGCAGTACTTC
>NA|TRBV27|TRBJ2-1|NA
CASSFALYNEQFF
TGTGCCAGCAGTTTCGCGCTTTACAATGAGCAGTTCTTC
>NA|TRBV5-6|TRBJ1-2|TRBD1
CASSLAGQGPNYGYTF
TGTGCCAGCAGCTTGGCCGGACAGGGACCCAACTATGGCTACACCTTC
>NA|TRBV10-1|TRBJ1-1|NA
CASSSGDGAEAFF
TGCGCCAGCAGTTCAGGGGATGGGGCTGAAGCTTTCTTT
>NA|TRBV5-1|TRBJ1-1|NA
CASSFKQGRDTEAFF
TGCGCCAGCAGCTTTAAACAGGGTAGGGACACTGAAGCTTTCTTT
>NA|TRBV5-1|TRBJ2-5|NA
CASRRGAETQYF
TGCGCCAGCAGGAGGGGTGCGGAGACCCAGTACTTC
>once|TRBV10-3|TRBJ1-5|NA
CAISEYSIGTDSNQPQHF
TGTGCCATCAGTGAGTACAGCATCGGGACGGATAGCAATCAGCCCCAGCATTTT
>once|TRBV27|TRBJ2-1|NA
CASSLEQGSSYNEQFF
TGTGCCAGCAGTTTAGAACAGGGTTCATCCTACAATGAGCAGTTCTTC
>NA|TRBV27|TRBJ2-1|NA
CASSFSGNEQFF
TGTGCCAGCAGTTTCTCAGGCAATGAGCAGTTCTTC